This T cell receptor (beta chain) was identified in a study of cytomegalovirus exposure and HLA in healthy donors. 13 Jbeta primers and 60 Vbeta primers were used for the PCR. The assay was immunoSEQ multiplex PCR, and TCRdb's table has in-frame clones only and misses some. Of 50,000 to 70,000 clones in the sample, less than 85% were seen once. The sequencing sample was made of PBMCs. This TCR was recovered from a man aged 25-40 years in good health and CMV-seropositive.

As DNA, the CDR3 is TGCGCCAGCAGCCCGGGACAGTCTAACTATGGCTACACCTTC. Its translation: CASSPGQSNYGYTF. The genes are TRBV5-1 and TRBJ1-2, with 7 nucleotides matching TRBD1. This CDR3 is 14 amino acids long. Germline-derived CDR1 and CDR2 are SGHRS and YFSETQ. Trimming took 4 bases from V and 0 from J; bases not matched to a gene: 3.